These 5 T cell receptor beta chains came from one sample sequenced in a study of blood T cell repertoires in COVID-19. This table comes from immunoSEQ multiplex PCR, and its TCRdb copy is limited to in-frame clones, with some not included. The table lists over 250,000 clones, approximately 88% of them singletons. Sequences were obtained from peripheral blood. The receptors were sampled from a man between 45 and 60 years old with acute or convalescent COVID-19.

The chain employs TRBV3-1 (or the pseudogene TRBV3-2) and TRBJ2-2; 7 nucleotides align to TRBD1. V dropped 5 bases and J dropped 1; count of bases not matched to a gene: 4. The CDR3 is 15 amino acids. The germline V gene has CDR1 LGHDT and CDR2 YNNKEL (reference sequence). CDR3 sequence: CASSNPGGNTGELFF. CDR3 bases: TGTGCCAGCAGCAACCCAGGGGGGAACACCGGGGAGCTGTTTTTT.

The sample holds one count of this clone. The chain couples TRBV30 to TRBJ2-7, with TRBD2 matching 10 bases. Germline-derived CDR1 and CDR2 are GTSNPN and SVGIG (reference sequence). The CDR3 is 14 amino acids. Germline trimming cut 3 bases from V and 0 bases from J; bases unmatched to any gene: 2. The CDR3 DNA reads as TGTGCCTGGAGCAGCGGGGGGGCCTCCTACGAGCAGTACTTC. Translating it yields CAWSSGGASYEQYF. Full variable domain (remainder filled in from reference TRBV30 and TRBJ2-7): SQTIHQWPATLVQPVGSPLSLECTVEGTSNPNLYWYRQAAGRGLQLLFYSVGIGQISSEVPQNLSASRPQDRQFILSSKKLLLSDSGFYLCAWSSGGASYEQYFGPGTRLTVT.

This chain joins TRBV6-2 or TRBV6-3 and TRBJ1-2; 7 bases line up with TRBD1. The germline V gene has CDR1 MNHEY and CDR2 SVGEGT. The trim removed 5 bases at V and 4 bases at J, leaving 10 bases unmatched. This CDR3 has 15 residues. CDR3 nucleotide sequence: TGTGCCAGCAGTAAGGGACAGACTTCATTCTATGGCTACACCTTC. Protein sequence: CASSKGQTSFYGYTF.

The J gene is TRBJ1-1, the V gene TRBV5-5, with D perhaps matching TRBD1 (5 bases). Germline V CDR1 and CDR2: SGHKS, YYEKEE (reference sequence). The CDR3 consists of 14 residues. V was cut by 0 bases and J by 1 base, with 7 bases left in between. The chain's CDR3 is CASSLEGPNTEAFF. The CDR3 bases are TGTGCCAGCAGCTTGGAGGGGCCGAACACTGAAGCTTTCTTT.

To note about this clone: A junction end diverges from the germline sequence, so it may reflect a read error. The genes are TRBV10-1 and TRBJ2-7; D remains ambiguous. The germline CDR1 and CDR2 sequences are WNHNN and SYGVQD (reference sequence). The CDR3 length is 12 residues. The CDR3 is CASSENSDEQYF. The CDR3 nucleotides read TGCGCCAGCAGTGAAAACTCCGACGAGCAGTACTTC.